The 20 T cell receptor beta chains listed next were all sequenced from one sample in a study of blood T cell repertoires in COVID-19. Measured with immunoSEQ multiplex PCR; TCRdb has only the in-frame clones, and not every one. The table records fewer than 500,000 clones, roughly 77% of them present only once. The sample consisted of peripheral blood. The receptors shown here come from a human donor with acute or convalescent COVID-19. The donor label of this sample is uncertain.

The chain employs TRBV11-3 and TRBJ1-3; TRBD1 matches 7 bases. Germline trimming cut 6 bases from V and 0 bases from J; bases unmatched to any gene: 14. This CDR3 contains 18 residues. CDR1 and CDR2 (germline): SGHNT, YENEEA. The CDR3 sequence is CASRRERGGSRSGNTIYF. As DNA, the CDR3 is TGTGCCAGCAGAAGGGAGAGAGGGGGCTCTCGCTCTGGAAACACCATATATTTT.

V is TRBV4-2 and J is TRBJ2-2; the match to TRBD2 covers 9 bases. Germline loops: CDR1 LGHNA, CDR2 YNFKEQ. There are 16 residues in the CDR3. With 2 bases clipped from V and 4 bases from J, the junction kept 5 bases outside the gene matches. The CDR3 sequence: CASSQLVAGVTGELFF. CDR3 nucleotide sequence: TGTGCCAGCAGCCAACTCGTAGCGGGAGTCACCGGGGAGCTGTTTTTT.

This clone was detected many times. This chain joins TRBV5-6 and TRBJ1-3, with D uncertain. In germline, CDR1 is SGHDT, CDR2 YYEEEE. The V end lost 1 base, the J end lost 0 bases, and 11 bases lay between the germline ends. This CDR3 has 16 amino acids. The CDR3 sequence is CASSLWPTASGNTIYF. In DNA, the CDR3 is TGTGCCAGCAGCTTGTGGCCGACTGCCTCTGGAAACACCATATATTTT. Combining the CDR3 with reference TRBV5-6 and TRBJ1-3 gives the whole variable domain DAGVTQSPTHLIKTRGQQVTLRCSPKSGHDTVSWYQQALGQGPQFIFQYYEEEERQRGNFPDRFSGHQFPNYSSELNVNALLLGDSALYLCASSLWPTASGNTIYFGEGSWLTVV.

The chain is built from TRBV4-2 and TRBJ2-7, with TRBD2 matching over 11 bases. Germline V gene sequence: CDR1 LGHNA, CDR2 YNFKEQ. The V segment lost 4 bases and the J segment 6 bases; nucleotides outside the gene matches: 8. There are 15 residues in the CDR3. The CDR3 sequence is CASSPYGTSGGEQYF. CDR3 sequence (DNA): TGTGCCAGCAGCCCCTACGGGACTAGCGGAGGCGAGCAGTACTTC.

The chain couples TRBV4-1 to TRBJ2-7; no clear D. CDR1 MGHRA and CDR2 YSYEKL come from the germline V gene. The CDR3 spans 15 residues. Trimming took off 5 bases at V and 0 bases at J, with 14 bases between the two ends. CDR3: CASSERVEYSYEQYF. CDR3 nucleotide sequence: TGCGCCAGCAGCGAGCGCGTGGAGTACTCCTACGAGCAGTACTTC.

The V and J genes are TRBV3-1 (or the pseudogene TRBV3-2) and TRBJ2-7, with 7 bases lining up with TRBD1. Trimming removed 4 bases from V and 1 base from J; junction bases left unmatched: 4. Germline V lookup: CDR1 LGHDT, CDR2 YNNKEL (reference sequence). CDR3 length: 14 residues. The CDR3 here is CASSPRDRSYEQYF. In DNA, the CDR3 is TGTGCCAGCAGCCCCCGGGACAGATCCTACGAGCAGTACTTC.

The chain links TRBV19 to TRBJ2-1; D is ambiguous. Trimming left V 6 bases short and J 0 bases short, with 15 bases between. The CDR3 sequence is 16 residues long. CDR1 and CDR2 from the germline V gene are LNHDA and SQIVND (reference sequence). The CDR3 nucleotides read TGTGCCAGTAGGGAGAGCAGCGCAAGCTCCTACAATGAGCAGTTCTTC. It specifies CASRESSASSYNEQFF.

The chain couples TRBV7-8 to TRBJ2-1; 7 bases are shared with TRBD2. Trimming cost V 1 base and J 10 bases; bases outside gene matches: 10. The CDR3 is made up of 15 amino acids. Germline loops: CDR1 SGHVS, CDR2 FQNEAQ. CDR3 bases: TGTGCCAGCAGCTTAGAACCGGCGGGAGAAGAGGAGCAGTTCTTC. It yields the protein CASSLEPAGEEEQFF.

V gene TRBV11-2 combines with J gene TRBJ2-3; TRBD2 aligns across 10 bases. The CDR3 sequence is 17 residues long. The trim removed 4 bases at V and 0 bases at J, leaving 7 bases unmatched. Germline loops: CDR1 SGHAT, CDR2 FQNNGV. The CDR3 region is CASSSRETSGSTDTQYF. In DNA, the CDR3 is TGTGCCAGCAGCTCCCGTGAGACTAGCGGGAGCACAGATACGCAGTATTTT.

The gene calls are TRBV5-1 and TRBJ2-5; a possible D gene is TRBD2 (6 bases). Germline V CDR1 and CDR2: SGHRS, YFSETQ. The length of the CDR3 is 16 residues. Trimming shortened V by 4 bases and J by 5 bases, and 21 bases separated the two germline ends. CDR3 region: CASSPQAGLASETQYF. CDR3 coding DNA: TGCGCCAGCAGCCCCCAGGCGGGGCTAGCTTCCGAGACCCAGTACTTC.

J is TRBJ2-5 and V is TRBV6-4, with 10 bases that match TRBD2. Germline CDR1 MRHNA, CDR2 SNTAGT. Germline trimming cut 7 bases from V and 5 bases from J; bases unmatched to any gene: 7. The CDR3 contains 14 residues. The chain's CDR3 is CASTSGRAGETQYF. In DNA form, the CDR3 reads TGTGCCAGCACAAGCGGGAGGGCCGGGGAGACCCAGTACTTC.

The CDR3 here is CASSLNKGGTGPFQPQHF. The CDR3 region has the DNA TGTGCCAGCAGTTTAAACAAAGGGGGGACAGGGCCCTTCCAGCCCCAGCATTTT. This chain links TRBV27 with TRBJ1-5; TRBD1 aligns across 9 bases. Germline trimming cut 2 bases from V and 7 bases from J; bases unmatched to any gene: 15. The CDR3 extends over 18 amino acids. CDR1 and CDR2 (germline): MNHEY, SMNVEV (reference sequence).

This clone was counted once. This rearrangement joins TRBV3-1 (or the pseudogene TRBV3-2) to TRBJ1-1; perhaps TRBD1 as D (5 bases). The germline CDR1 and CDR2 sequences are LGHDT and YNNKEL (reference sequence). V shed 2 bases and J shed 4 bases, with 14 bases lying between them. There are 15 residues in the CDR3. CDR3 protein: CASSQMAGGGTEAFF. As DNA, the CDR3 is TGTGCCAGCAGCCAAATGGCGGGCGGGGGCACTGAAGCTTTCTTT.

The rearrangement links TRBV18 to TRBJ1-1, with D tentatively TRBD1 (5 bases). CDR3 length equals 13 residues. Germline CDR1 and CDR2: KGHSH and LQKENI. Trimming pared 4 bases from V and 5 bases from J, leaving 11 bases between. CDR3 sequence: CASSQGWGTEAFF. Here the CDR3 DNA reads TGTGCCAGCTCACAGGGGTGGGGTACTGAAGCTTTCTTT.

The rearrangement joins TRBV19 to TRBJ2-1; TRBD2 matches 11 bases. The V and J ends lost 5 bases and 8 bases, in that order; junction bases with no gene match: 8. From germline, CDR1 is LNHDA and CDR2 SQIVND (reference sequence). The length of the CDR3 is 15 residues. The CDR3: CASSLLAGGKYEQFF. For the CDR3, the DNA is TGTGCCAGTAGTCTTCTAGCGGGGGGAAAATATGAGCAGTTCTTC. The full variable domain, in which reference TRBV19 and TRBJ2-1 provide the parts outside the CDR3, is DGGITQSPKYLFRKEGQNVTLSCEQNLNHDAMYWYRQDPGQGLRLIYYSQIVNDFQKGDIAEGYSVSREKKESFPLTVTSAQKNPTAFYLCASSLLAGGKYEQFFGPGTRLTVL.

The chain has TRBV2 and TRBJ2-4; D gene unclear. CDR1 is SNHLY and CDR2 is FYNNEI in the germline V gene. The CDR3 covers 14 residues. V was clipped by 3 bases and J by 9 bases, with 15 bases between them. The DNA of the CDR3 is TGTGCCAGCAGTGAGCGTTCGAATTTAATCATTCAGTACTTC. Protein: CASSERSNLIIQYF. Full variable domain (rest looked up from reference TRBV2 and TRBJ2-4): EPEVTQTPSHQVTQMGQEVILRCVPISNHLYFYWYRQILGQKVEFLVSFYNNEISEKSEIFDDQFSVERPDGSNFTLKIRSTKLEDSAMYFCASSERSNLIIQYFGAGTRLSVL.

This clone was counted only a few times. This chain uses TRBV28 with TRBJ2-3; 8 positions agree with TRBD2. This CDR3 region has 14 residues. CDR1 and CDR2 from the germline V gene are MDHEN and SYDVKM. V dropped 6 bases and J dropped 6; count of bases not matched to a gene: 8. The CDR3, as DNA: TGTGCCAGCAGACCCGCCGGGACTAGGGATACGCAGTATTTT. Protein sequence: CASRPAGTRDTQYF.

The genes are TRBV6-6 and TRBJ2-1; a possible D gene is TRBD2 (7 bases). V was pared by 5 bases and J by 3 bases, with 20 bases between. The CDR3 is 17 residues long. Germline V gene data show CDR1 as MNHNY and CDR2 as SVGAGI (reference sequence). The CDR3 DNA is TGTGCCAGCAGTCGCCGGGGGGCGGGAGACGACTACAATGAGCAGTTCTTC. Translating it yields CASSRRGAGDDYNEQFF.

V and J are TRBV11-2 and TRBJ1-1, with TRBD1 identical over 7 bases. The V and J ends lost 5 bases and 7 bases, in that order; junction bases with no gene match: 7. Germline loops: CDR1 SGHAT, CDR2 FQNNGV. The CDR3 extends over 13 amino acids. CDR3 loop: CASSRTGGLEAFF. Here the CDR3 DNA reads TGTGCCAGCAGCCGGACAGGTGGTCTTGAAGCTTTCTTT.

This sequence joins TRBV14 and TRBJ1-1; 7 nucleotides match TRBD1. CDR1 and CDR2 from the germline V gene are SGHDN and FVKESK. Trimming took 4 bases from V and 5 from J; bases not matched to a gene: 4. The CDR3 totals 13 residues. The CDR3 DNA is TGTGCCAGCAGCCGCTACAGGGGAACTGAAGCTTTCTTT. The encoded protein is CASSRYRGTEAFF. Full variable domain (missing parts from reference TRBV14 and TRBJ1-1): EAGVTQFPSHSVIEKGQTVTLRCDPISGHDNLYWYRRVMGKEIKFLLHFVKESKQDESGMPNNRFLAERTGGTYSTLKVQPAELEDSGVYFCASSRYRGTEAFFGQGTRLTVV.